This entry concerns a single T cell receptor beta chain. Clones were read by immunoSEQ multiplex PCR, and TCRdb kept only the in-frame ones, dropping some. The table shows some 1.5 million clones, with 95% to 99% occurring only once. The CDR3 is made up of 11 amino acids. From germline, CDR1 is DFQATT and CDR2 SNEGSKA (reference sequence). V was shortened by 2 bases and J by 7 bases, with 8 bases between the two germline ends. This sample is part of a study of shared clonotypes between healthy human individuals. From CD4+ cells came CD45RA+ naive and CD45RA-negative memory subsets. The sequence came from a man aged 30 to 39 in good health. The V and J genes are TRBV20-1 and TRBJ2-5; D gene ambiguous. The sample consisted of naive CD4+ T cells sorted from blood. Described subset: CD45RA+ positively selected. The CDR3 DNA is TGCAGTGCTAGATCTCCGGTGACCCAGTACTTC. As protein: CSARSPVTQYF.